This T cell receptor (beta chain) came from a study of cytomegalovirus exposure and HLA in healthy donors. Whole-study context: Ancestry clustering placed roughly four fifths of 350 to 500 genotyped donors in the Caucasian-associated cluster.

The CDR3 has 13 residues. Germline values: CDR1 SQVTM, CDR2 ANQGSEA. V lost 8 bases to trimming and J lost 0 bases, with 13 bases between them. The PCR employed 60 Vbeta primers together with 13 Jbeta primers. Libraries were prepared by immunoSEQ multiplex PCR; TCRdb keeps only in-frame clonotypes and omits some of them. The sample has about 130,000 clones. This chain uses TRBV29-1 with TRBJ1-1; maybe TRBD1 (5 bases). The sample was PBMCs. This sequence was found in a man aged 30 to 39 in good health and CMV-seronegative. The CDR3 DNA reads as TGCAGCTCCCGGGGGGGATTGAACACTGAAGCTTTCTTT. Encoded protein: CSSRGGLNTEAFF.